This TCR beta chain emerged from a study of control samples from healthy donors and cancer patients. Method: immunoSEQ multiplex PCR; TCRdb's copy keeps in-frame clones and lacks some. This table has about 160,000 clones, 70% to 90% appearing once. V lost 6 bases and J lost 3, with 18 bases in between. Germline V gives CDR1 MNHEY, CDR2 SMNVEV (reference sequence). The CDR3 runs to 17 residues. The source of this sequence is a man aged 25 to 40 in good health. This chain connects TRBV27 to TRBJ1-6; D possibly corresponds to TRBD1 (5 bases). The sample consisted of blood. CDR3 coding DNA: TGTGCCAGCAGCGAATTACAGGCCGGCGGCTATAATTCACCCCTCCACTTT. Translating gives CASSELQAGGYNSPLHF.